Listed here is a single T cell receptor beta chain. The data were taken from a study of blood T cell repertoires in COVID-19. Study background: T cells, B-cell-depleted T cells, or PBMCs provided the cDNA or gDNA that served as material.

Authors' methods: How many nucleated cells were present was estimated from reference gene primer amplification. Clones were sequenced by immunoSEQ multiplex PCR, and TCRdb holds only the in-frame ones, with some missing. V, J and clone size are taken as reported in that table, and D and trimming were inferred from the DNA itself. The sample records about 68,000 clones, about 88% being singletons. CDR1 is SNHLY and CDR2 is FYNNEI in the germline V gene. The ends were cut back, 4 bases at V and 5 bases at J, with 15 bases in the middle. CDR3 length: 14 residues. Sequencing was carried out using peripheral blood. This rearrangement joins TRBV2 to TRBJ2-7; TRBD1 is a possible D gene (6 bases). The source of this sequence is a man at least 80 years old with COVID-19, enrolled during active disease. The CDR3 region is CASSVPYRVNEQYF. DNA for the CDR3: TGTGCCAGCAGTGTACCGTACAGGGTAAACGAGCAGTACTTC.